This T cell receptor (beta chain) is from a study of cytomegalovirus exposure and HLA in healthy donors. Overall study context: Inside one of the first data releases sat some 93 million unique TCRs taken from HLA-typed donors. Assignment to the Caucasian-associated ancestry cluster applied to more than 75% of the approximately 420 genotyped donors. Study results and limitations: Immune exposure information available was restricted to CMV serostatus.

PCR primers comprised 60 Vbeta and 13 Jbeta primers. Clones were sequenced by immunoSEQ multiplex PCR, and TCRdb holds only the in-frame ones, with some missing. Here the sample spans 120,000 or so clones, less than 80% being singletons. CDR3 length: 13 amino acids. The V gene's germline CDR1 is ENHRY and CDR2 SYGVKD. With 10 bases removed from V and 2 bases from J, the gap between germline ends came to 12 bases. Only one count was recorded for this clone. Its matching antigen is unknown. The source material was PBMCs. This clonotype was sampled from a man in his thirties or forties in good health and CMV-seronegative. This chain connects TRBV10-3 to TRBJ1-3; D is undetermined. Here the CDR3 reads CATSVAAGNTIYF. CDR3 bases: TGTGCCACTTCAGTGGCTGCTGGAAACACCATATATTTT.